This T cell receptor (beta chain) emerged from a study of shared clonotypes between healthy human individuals. Only in-frame clones appear in the TCRdb table, and some are missing; sequencing was by immunoSEQ multiplex PCR. The sample lists a few million clones, around 94% occurring once. Germline V lookup: CDR1 WSHSY, CDR2 SAAADI. The V end was cut by 6 bases, the J end by 3 bases, with 15 bases between. The CDR3 runs 14 residues. The TCR originated in a man aged 18-30 years in good health. This chain connects TRBV10-2 to TRBJ2-7; D remains ambiguous. Sequenced sample: naive CD4+ T cells sorted from blood. Specified subset: CD45RA+ positively selected. The CDR3: CASRLQNGVYEQYF. The CDR3 nucleotides are TGCGCCAGCAGGCTACAGAACGGTGTCTACGAGCAGTACTTC.